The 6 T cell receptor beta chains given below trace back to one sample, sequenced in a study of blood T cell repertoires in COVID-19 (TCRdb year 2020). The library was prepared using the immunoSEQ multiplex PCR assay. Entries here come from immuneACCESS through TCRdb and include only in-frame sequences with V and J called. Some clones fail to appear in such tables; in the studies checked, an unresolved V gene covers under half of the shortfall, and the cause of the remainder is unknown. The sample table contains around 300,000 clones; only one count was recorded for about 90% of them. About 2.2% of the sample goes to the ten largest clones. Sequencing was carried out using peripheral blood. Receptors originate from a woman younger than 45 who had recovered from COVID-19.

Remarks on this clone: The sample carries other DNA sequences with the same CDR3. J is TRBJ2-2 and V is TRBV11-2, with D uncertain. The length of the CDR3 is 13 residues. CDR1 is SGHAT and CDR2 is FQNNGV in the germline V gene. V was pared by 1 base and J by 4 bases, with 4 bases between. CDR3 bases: TGTGCCAGCAGCTTAGGCGGCACCGGGGAGCTGTTTTTT. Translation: CASSLGGTGELFF.

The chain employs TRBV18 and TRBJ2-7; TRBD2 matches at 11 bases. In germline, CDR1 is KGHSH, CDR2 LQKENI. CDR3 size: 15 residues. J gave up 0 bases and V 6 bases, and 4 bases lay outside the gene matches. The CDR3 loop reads CASSSGLADSYEQYF. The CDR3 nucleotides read TGTGCCAGCTCCTCGGGACTAGCGGACTCCTACGAGCAGTACTTC.

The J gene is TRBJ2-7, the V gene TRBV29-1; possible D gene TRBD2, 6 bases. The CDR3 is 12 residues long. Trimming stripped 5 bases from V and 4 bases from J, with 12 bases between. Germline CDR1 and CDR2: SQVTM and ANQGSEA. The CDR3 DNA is TGCAGCGTTCGGGACTCCTATTACGAGCAGTACTTC. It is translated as CSVRDSYYEQYF.

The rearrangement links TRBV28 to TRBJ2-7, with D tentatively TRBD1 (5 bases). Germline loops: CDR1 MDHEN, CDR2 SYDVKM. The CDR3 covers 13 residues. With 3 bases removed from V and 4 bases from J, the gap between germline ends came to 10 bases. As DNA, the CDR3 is TGTGCCAGCAGTTTGGGGCACCGATACGAGCAGTACTTC. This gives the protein CASSLGHRYEQYF.

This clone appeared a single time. The CDR3 DNA reads TGTGCCAGCAGCCAACCCGGACAGGGTGGCAAAGGCACTGAAGCTTTCTTT. Encoded protein: CASSQPGQGGKGTEAFF. The V and J genes are TRBV4-2 and TRBJ1-1, with 8 bases that match TRBD1. CDR3 size: 17 residues. CDR1 and CDR2 from the germline V gene are LGHNA and YNFKEQ. J lost 4 bases, V lost 2 bases, and 12 bases had no gene match.

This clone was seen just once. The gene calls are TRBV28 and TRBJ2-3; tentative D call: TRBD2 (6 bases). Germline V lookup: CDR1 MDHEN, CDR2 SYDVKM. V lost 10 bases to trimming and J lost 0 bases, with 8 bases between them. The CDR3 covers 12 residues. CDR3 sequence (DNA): TGTGCCACTGGGACTAGCACAGATACGCAGTATTTT. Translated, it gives CATGTSTDTQYF.